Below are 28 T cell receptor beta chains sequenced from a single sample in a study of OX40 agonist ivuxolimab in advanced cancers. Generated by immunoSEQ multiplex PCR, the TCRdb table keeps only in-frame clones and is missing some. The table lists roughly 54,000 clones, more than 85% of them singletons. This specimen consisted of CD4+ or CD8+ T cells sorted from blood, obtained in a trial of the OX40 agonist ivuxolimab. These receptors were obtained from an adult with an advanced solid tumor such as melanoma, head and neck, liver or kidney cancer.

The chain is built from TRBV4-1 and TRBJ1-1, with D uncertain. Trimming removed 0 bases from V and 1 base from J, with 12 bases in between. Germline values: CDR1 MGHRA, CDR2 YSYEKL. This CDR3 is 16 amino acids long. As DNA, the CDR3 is TGCGCCAGCAGCCAAGATATTAGGTCATCGAACACTGAAGCTTTCTTT. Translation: CASSQDIRSSNTEAFF.

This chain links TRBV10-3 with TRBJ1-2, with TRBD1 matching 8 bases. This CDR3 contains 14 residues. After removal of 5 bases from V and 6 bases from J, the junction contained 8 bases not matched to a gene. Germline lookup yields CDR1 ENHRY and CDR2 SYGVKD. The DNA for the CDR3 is TGTGCCATCAGTTCCGGCAGGGGGCTCGATGGCTACACCTTC. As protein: CAISSGRGLDGYTF.

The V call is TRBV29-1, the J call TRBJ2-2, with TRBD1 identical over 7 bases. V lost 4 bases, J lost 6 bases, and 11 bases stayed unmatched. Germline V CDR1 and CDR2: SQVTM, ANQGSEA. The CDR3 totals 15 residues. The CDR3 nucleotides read TGCAGCGTTGGTGGCTACAGGGGAATCGCCGGGGAGCTGTTTTTT. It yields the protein CSVGGYRGIAGELFF.

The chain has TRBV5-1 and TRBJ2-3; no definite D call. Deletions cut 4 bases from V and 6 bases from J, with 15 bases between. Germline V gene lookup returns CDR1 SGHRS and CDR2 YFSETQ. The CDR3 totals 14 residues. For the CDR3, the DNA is TGCGCCAGCAGCGAGGTGTCGGGTGCCGATACGCAGTATTTT. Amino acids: CASSEVSGADTQYF.

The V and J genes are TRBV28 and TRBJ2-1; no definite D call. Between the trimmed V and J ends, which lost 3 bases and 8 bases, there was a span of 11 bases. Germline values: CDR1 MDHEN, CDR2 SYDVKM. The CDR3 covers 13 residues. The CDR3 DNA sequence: TGTGCCAGCAGTTTCGGATCAGTTTATGAGCAGTTCTTC. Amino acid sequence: CASSFGSVYEQFF.

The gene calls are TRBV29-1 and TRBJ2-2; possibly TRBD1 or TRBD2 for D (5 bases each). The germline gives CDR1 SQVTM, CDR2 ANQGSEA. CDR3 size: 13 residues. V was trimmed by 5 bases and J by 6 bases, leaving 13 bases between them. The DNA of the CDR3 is TGCAGCGTTCGGGGCGGTGGGGCCGGGGAGCTGTTTTTT. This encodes CSVRGGGAGELFF.

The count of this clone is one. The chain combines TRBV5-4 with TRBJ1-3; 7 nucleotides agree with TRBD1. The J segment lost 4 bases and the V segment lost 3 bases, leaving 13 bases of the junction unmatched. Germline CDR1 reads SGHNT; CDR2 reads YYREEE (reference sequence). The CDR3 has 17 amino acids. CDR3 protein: CASSSIHRGSLGNTIYF. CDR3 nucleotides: TGTGCCAGCAGCTCTATACACAGGGGCTCCCTCGGAAACACCATATATTTT.

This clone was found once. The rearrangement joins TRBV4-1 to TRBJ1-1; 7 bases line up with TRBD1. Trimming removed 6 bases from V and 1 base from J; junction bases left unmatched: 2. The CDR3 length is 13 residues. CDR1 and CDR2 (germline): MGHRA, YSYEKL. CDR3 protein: CASSRTGNTEAFF. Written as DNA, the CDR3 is TGCGCCAGCAGTCGGACAGGGAACACTGAAGCTTTCTTT.

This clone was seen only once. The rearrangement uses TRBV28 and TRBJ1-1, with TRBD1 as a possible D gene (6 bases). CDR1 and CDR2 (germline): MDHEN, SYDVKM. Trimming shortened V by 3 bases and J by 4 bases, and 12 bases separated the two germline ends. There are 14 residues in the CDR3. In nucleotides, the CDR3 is TGTGCCAGCAGTTTTGGGACCAGGGGCACTGAAGCTTTCTTT. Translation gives CASSFGTRGTEAFF.

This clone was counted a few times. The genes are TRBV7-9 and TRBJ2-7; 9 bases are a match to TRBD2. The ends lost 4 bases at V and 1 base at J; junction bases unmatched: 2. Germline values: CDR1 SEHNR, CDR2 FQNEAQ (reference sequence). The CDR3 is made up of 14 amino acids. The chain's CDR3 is CASSSAGGSYEQYF. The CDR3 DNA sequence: TGTGCCAGCAGCTCAGCGGGGGGATCCTACGAGCAGTACTTC.

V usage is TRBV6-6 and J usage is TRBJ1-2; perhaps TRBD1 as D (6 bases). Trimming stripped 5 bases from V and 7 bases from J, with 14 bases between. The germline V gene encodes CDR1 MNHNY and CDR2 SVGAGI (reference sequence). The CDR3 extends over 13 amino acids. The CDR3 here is CASSTTGMAGYTF. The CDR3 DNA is TGTGCCAGCAGTACAACAGGGATGGCTGGCTACACCTTC.

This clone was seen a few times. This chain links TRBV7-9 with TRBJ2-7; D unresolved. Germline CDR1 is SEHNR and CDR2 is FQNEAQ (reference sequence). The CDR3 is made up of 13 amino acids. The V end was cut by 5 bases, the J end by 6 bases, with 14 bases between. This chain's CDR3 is CASSLTGSREQYF. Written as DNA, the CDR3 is TGTGCCAGCAGCCTCACCGGGTCCCGCGAGCAGTACTTC.

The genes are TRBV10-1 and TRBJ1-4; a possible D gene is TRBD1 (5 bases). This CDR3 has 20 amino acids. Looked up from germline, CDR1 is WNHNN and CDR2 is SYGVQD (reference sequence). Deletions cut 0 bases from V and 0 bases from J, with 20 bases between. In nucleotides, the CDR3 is TGCGCCAGCAGTGAGTCTGCGGCCAGGGCTGTTCTTGCAACTAATGAAAAACTGTTTTTT. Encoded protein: CASSESAARAVLATNEKLFF.

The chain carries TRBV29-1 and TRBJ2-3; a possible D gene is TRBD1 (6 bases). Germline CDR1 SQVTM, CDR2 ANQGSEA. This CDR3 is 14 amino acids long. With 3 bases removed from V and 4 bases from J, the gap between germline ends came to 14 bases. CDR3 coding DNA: TGCAGCGTTGATATTCCACAGGGTTCAGATACGCAGTATTTT. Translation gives CSVDIPQGSDTQYF.

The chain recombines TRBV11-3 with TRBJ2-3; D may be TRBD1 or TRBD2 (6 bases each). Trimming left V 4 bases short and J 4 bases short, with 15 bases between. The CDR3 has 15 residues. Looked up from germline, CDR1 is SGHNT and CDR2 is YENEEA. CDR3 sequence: CASSSGGGPPDTQYF. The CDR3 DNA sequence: TGTGCCAGCAGCTCAGGAGGGGGTCCGCCAGATACGCAGTATTTT.

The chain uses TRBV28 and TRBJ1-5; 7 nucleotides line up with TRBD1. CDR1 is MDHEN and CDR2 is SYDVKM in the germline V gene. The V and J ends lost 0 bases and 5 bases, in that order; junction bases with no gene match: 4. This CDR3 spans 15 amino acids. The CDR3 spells CASSLWAGGDQPQHF. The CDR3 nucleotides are TGTGCCAGCAGTTTATGGGCAGGGGGGGATCAGCCCCAGCATTTT.

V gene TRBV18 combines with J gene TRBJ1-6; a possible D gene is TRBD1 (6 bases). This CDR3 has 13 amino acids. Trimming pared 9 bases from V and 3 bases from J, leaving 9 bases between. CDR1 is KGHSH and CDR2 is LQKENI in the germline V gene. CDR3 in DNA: TGTGCCAGTGCAGGGGACTATAATTCACCCCTCCACTTT. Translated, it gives CASAGDYNSPLHF.

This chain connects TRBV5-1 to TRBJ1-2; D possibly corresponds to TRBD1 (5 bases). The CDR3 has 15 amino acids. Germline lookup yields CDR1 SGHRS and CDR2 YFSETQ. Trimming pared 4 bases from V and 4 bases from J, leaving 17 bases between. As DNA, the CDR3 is TGCGCCAGCAGCAAAGACCGGGACTCTGTCTATGGCTACACCTTC. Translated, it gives CASSKDRDSVYGYTF. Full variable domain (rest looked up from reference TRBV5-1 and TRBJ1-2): KAGVTQTPRYLIKTRGQQVTLSCSPISGHRSVSWYQQTPGQGLQFLFEYFSETQRNKGNFPGRFSGRQFSNSRSEMNVSTLELGDSALYLCASSKDRDSVYGYTFGSGTRLTVV.

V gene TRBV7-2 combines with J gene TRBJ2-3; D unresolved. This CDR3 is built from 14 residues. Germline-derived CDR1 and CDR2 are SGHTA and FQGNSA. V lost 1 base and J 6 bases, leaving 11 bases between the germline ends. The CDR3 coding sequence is TGTGCCAGCAGCTTAGAGTCCGGGCGCGATACGCAGTATTTT. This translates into CASSLESGRDTQYF.

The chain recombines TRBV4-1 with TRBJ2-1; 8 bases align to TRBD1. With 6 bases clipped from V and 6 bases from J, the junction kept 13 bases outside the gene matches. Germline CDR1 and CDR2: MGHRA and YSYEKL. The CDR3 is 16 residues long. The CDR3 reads CASRRTGRSKSNEQFF. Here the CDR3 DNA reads TGCGCCAGCAGGAGGACAGGGCGGTCAAAGAGCAATGAGCAGTTCTTC.

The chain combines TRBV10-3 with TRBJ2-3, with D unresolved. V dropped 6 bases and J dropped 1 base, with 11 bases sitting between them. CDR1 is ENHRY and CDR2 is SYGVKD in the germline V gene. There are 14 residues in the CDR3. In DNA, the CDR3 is TGTGCCATCAGCGGAGCTTCAGGCACAGATACGCAGTATTTT. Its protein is CAISGASGTDTQYF.

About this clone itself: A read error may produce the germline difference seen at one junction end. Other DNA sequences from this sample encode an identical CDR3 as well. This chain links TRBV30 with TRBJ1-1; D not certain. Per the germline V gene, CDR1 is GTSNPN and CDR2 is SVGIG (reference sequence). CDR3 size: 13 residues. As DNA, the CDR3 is TGTGCCACTGCCAGATCCCGAGGCACTGAAGCGTTCTTT. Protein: CATARSRGTEAFF.

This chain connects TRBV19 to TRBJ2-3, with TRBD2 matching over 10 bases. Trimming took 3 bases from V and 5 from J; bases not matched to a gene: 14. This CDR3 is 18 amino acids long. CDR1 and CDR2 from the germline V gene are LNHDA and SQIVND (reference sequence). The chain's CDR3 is CASSITPKTSGSKDTQYF. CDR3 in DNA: TGTGCCAGTAGTATCACCCCAAAGACTAGCGGGTCGAAAGATACGCAGTATTTT.

In DNA form, the CDR3 reads TGCGCCAGCAGCTTGGGGCTAGCGGGAGCGAACAATGAGCAGTTCTTC. This codes for CASSLGLAGANNEQFF. The V and J genes are TRBV5-1 and TRBJ2-1; 10 bases align to TRBD2. This CDR3 is 16 amino acids long. The trim removed 0 bases at V and 5 bases at J, leaving 5 bases unmatched. CDR1 SGHRS and CDR2 YFSETQ come from the germline V gene.

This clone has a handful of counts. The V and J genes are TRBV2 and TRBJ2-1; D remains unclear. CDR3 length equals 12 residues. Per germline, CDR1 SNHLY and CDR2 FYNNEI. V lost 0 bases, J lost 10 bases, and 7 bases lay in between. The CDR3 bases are TGTGCCAGCAGTGAAGCGGGCCCGGAGCAGTTCTTC. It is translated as CASSEAGPEQFF.

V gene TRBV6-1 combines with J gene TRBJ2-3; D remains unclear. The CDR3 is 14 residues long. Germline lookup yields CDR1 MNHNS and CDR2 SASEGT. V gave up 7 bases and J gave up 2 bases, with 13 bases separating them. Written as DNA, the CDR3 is TGTGCCAGCATGCTTAGGGTGGCCACAGATACGCAGTATTTT. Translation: CASMLRVATDTQYF.

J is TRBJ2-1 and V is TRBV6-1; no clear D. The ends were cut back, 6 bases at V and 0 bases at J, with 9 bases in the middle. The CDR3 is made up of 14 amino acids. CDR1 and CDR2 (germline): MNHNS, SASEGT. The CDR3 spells CASRAASSYNEQFF. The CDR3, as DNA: TGTGCCAGCAGGGCAGCGAGCTCCTACAATGAGCAGTTCTTC.

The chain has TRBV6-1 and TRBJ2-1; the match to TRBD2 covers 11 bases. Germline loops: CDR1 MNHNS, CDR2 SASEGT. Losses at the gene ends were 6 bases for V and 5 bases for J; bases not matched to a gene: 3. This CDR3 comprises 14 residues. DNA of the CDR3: TGTGCCAGCAGGGGACTAGCGGATCACAATGAGCAGTTCTTC. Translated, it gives CASRGLADHNEQFF.